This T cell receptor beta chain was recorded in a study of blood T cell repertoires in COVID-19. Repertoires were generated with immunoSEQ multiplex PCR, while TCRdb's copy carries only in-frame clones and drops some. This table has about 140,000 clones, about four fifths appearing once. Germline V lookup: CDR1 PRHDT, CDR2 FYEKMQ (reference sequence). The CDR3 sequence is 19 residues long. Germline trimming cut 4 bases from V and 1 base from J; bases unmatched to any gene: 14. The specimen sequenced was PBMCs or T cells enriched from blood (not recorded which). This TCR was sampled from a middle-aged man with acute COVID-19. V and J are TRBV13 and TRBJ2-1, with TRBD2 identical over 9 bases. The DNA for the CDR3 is TGTGCCAGCAGCTCCGGTGGCCTAGCGGGACCCCTTTCCTACAATGAGCAGTTCTTC. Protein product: CASSSGGLAGPLSYNEQFF.